This TCR beta chain was observed in a study of cytomegalovirus exposure and HLA in healthy donors. On this clone itself: What it binds is unknown.

The donors were members of the validation cohort, which comprised roughly 130 subjects and was separate from the first cohort of some 680 subjects. Study-wide results and limits: In vitro checks showed that a few CMV-associated chains really do target CMV antigens. According to the study, roughly 160 TCR beta chains were cytomegalovirus-associated. It was found in a later analysis that first-cohort TCR clusters tended to co-occur in the 120 validation repertoires.

Data came from immunoSEQ multiplex PCR; TCRdb stores just in-frame clones and leaves some out. The data contain about 240,000 clones, more than 75% of them seen just once; the ten biggest clones take up roughly 1.2%. The germline gives CDR1 SNHLY, CDR2 FYNNEI. The CDR3 is 16 residues long. V was cut by 4 bases and J by 1 base, with 14 bases left in between. The chain combines TRBV2 with TRBJ2-1; D might be TRBD2 (6 bases). Sequencing was done on a sample of PBMCs. The TCR sequence derives from a woman in her twenties or thirties in good health and CMV-seropositive. CDR3 sequence reads: CASSATGSRSYNEQFF. The CDR3 nucleotides read TGTGCCAGCAGTGCGACCGGGAGCAGGTCCTACAATGAGCAGTTCTTC.